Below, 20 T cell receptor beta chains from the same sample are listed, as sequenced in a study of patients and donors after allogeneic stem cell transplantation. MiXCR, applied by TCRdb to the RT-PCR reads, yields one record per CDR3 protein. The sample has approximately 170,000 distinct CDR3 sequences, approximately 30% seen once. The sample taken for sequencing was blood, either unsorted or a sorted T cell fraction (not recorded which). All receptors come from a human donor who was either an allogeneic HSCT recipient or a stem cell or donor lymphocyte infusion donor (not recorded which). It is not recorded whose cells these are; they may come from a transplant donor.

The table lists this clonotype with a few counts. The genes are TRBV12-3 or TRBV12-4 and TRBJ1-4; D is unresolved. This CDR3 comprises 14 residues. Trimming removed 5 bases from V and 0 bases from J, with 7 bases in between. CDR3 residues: CASSRDATNEKLFF. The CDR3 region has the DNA TGTGCCAGCAGTCGGGATGCAACTAATGAAAAACTGTTTTTT.

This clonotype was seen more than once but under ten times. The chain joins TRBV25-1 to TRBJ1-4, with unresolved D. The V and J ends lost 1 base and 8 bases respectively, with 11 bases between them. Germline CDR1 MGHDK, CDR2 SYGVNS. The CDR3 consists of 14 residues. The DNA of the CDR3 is TGTGCCAGCAGTGAATTCCTCCGAGGGGAAAAACTGTTTTTT. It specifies CASSEFLRGEKLFF.

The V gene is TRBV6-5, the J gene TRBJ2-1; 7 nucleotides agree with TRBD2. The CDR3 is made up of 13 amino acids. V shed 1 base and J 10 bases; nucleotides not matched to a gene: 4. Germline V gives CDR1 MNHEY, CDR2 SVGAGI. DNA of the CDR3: TGTGCCAGCAGTTACTTGGCGGGGGACGAGCAGTTCTTC. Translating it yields CASSYLAGDEQFF.

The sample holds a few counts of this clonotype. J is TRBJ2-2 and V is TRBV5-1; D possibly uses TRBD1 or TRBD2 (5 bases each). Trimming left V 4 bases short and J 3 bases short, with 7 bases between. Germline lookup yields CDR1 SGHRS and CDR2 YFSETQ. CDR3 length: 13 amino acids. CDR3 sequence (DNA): TGCGCCAGCAGCCGAGGGGACACCGGGGAGCTGTTTTTT. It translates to CASSRGDTGELFF.

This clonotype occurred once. CDR3 nucleotide sequence: TGCGCCAGCAGCCAAGACAGGACCCACGAGCAGTACTTC. Its translation is CASSQDRTHEQYF. The chain uses TRBV4-3 and TRBJ2-7; D unresolved. From germline, CDR1 is LGHNA and CDR2 YSLEER. V lost 0 bases and J 5 bases, leaving 8 bases between the germline ends. The length of the CDR3 is 13 residues.

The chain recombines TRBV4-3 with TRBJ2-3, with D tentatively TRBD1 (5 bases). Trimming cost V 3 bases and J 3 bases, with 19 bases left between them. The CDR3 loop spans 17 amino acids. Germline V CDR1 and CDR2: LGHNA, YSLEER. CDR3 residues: CASSQDDGRGGTDTQYF. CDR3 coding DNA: TGCGCCAGCAGCCAGGACGACGGTAGGGGCGGAACAGATACGCAGTATTTT.

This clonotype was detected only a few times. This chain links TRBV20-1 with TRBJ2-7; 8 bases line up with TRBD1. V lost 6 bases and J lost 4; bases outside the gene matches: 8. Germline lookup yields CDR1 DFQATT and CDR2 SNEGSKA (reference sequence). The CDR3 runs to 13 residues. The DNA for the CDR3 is TGCAGTGCGACTGGCCAGGGGGCATACGAGCAGTACTTC. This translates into CSATGQGAYEQYF.

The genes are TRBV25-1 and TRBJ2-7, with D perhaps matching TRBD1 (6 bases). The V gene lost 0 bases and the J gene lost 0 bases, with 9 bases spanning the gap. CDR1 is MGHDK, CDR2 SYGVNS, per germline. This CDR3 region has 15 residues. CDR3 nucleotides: TGTGCCAGCAGTGAATATTGGGGGCCCTCCTACGAGCAGTACTTC. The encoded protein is CASSEYWGPSYEQYF.

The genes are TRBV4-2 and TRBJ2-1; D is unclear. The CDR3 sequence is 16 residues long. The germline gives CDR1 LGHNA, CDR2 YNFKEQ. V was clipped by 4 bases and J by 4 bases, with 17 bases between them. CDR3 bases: TGTGCCAGCAGCCCACTGGGCATCTTCGGTTACAATGAGCAGTTCTTC. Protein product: CASSPLGIFGYNEQFF.

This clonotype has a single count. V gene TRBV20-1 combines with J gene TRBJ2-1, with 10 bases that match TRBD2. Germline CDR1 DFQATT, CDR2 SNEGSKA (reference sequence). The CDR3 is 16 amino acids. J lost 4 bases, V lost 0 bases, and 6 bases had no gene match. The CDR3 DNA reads TGCAGTGCTAGAGATCCAGCGGGAGGGATTTACAATGAGCAGTTCTTC. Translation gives CSARDPAGGIYNEQFF.

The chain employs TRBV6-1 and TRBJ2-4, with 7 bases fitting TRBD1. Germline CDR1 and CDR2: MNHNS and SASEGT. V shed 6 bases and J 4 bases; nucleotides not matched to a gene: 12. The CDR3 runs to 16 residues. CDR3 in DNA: TGTGCCAGCAGAGTCTTTCGGACAGGACCTAAAAACATTCAGTACTTC. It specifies CASRVFRTGPKNIQYF.

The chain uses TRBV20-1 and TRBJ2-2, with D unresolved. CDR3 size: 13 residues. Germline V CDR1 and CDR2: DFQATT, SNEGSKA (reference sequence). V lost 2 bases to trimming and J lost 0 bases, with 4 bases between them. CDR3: CSARTANTGELFF. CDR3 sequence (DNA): TGCAGTGCTAGAACAGCGAACACCGGGGAGCTGTTTTTT.

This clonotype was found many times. In DNA form, the CDR3 reads TGTGCCAGCCCGCCTAAGGGGCCCCAGCATTTT. Its translation is CASPPKGPQHF. The chain is built from TRBV5-6 and TRBJ1-5; unclear D gene. The V gene lost 7 bases and the J gene lost 9 bases, with 11 bases spanning the gap. From germline, CDR1 is SGHDT and CDR2 YYEEEE. The CDR3 has 11 residues.

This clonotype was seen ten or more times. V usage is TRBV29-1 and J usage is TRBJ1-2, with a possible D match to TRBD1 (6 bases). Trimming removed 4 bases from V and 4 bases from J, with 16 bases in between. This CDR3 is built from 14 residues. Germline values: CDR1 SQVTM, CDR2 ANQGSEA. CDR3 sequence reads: CSVGDTRFAYGYTF. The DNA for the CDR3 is TGCAGCGTTGGGGACACCCGCTTTGCCTATGGCTACACCTTC.

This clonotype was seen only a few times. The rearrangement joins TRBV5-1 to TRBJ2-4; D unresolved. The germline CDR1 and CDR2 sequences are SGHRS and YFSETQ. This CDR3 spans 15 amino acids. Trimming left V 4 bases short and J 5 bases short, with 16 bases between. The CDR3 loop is CASSLNRPNQNIQYF. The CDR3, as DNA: TGCGCCAGCAGCCTGAACCGGCCAAACCAAAACATTCAGTACTTC.

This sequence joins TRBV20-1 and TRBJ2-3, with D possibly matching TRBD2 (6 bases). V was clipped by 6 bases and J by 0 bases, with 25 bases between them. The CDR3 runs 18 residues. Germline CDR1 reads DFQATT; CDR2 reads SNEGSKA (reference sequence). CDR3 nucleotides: TGCAGTGCCCTACGCTGGGACTTATTCCGTTTTAGCACAGATACGCAGTATTTT. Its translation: CSALRWDLFRFSTDTQYF.

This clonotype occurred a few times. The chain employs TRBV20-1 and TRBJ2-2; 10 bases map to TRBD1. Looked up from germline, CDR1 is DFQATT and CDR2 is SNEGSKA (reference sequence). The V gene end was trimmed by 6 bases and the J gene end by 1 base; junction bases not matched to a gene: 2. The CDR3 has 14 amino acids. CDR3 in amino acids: CSARDRGNTGELFF. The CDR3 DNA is TGCAGTGCAAGGGACAGGGGGAACACCGGGGAGCTGTTTTTT.

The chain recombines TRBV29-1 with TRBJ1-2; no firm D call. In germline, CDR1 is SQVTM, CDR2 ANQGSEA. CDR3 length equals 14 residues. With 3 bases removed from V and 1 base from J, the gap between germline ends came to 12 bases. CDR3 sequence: CSVDRHDFNYGYTF. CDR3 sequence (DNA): TGCAGCGTTGACAGACATGACTTTAACTATGGCTACACCTTC.

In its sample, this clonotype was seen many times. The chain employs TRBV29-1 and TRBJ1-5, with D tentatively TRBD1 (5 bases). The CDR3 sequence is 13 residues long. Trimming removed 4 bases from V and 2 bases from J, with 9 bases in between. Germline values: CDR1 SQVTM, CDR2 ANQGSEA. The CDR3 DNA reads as TGCAGCGTTGGTCCCAGGGGCAATCAGCCCCAGCATTTT. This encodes CSVGPRGNQPQHF.

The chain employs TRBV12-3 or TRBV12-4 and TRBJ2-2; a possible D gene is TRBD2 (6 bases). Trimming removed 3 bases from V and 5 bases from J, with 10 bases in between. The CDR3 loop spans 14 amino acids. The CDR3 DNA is TGTGCCAGCAGTTTCGGGGGAAGGACCGGGGAGCTGTTTTTT. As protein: CASSFGGRTGELFF.